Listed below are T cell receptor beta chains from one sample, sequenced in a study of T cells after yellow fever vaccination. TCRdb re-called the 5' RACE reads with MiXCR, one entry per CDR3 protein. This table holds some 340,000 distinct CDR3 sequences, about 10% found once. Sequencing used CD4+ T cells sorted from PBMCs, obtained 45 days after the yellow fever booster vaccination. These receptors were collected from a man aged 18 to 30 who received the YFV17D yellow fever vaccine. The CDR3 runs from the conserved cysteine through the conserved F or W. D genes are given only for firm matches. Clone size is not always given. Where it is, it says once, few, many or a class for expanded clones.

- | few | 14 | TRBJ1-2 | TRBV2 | CASKSGGLFYGYTF | TGTGCCAGCAAGTCAGGAGGGCTATTCTATGGCTACACCTTC
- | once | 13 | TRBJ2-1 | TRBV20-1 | CSAPLARGESQFF | TGCAGTGCTCCACTCGCTAGGGGGGAATCGCAGTTCTTC
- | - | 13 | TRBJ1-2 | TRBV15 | CATSRDRMGGYTF | TGTGCCACCAGCAGAGATCGTATGGGGGGCTACACCTTC
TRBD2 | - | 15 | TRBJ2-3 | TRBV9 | CASSVGTSGGDTQYF | TGTGCCAGCAGCGTAGGTACTAGCGGGGGCGATACGCAGTATTTT
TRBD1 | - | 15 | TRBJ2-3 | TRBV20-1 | CSARGDRGLGDTQYF | TGCAGTGCTAGAGGGGACAGGGGGCTAGGTGATACGCAGTATTTT
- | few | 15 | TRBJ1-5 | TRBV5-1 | CASSLDPGSNQPQHF | TGCGCCAGCAGCTTGGACCCGGGAAGCAATCAGCCCCAGCATTTT
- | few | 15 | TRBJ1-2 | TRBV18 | CASSPPGRPASGYTF | TGTGCCAGCTCACCACCGGGCAGGCCCGCAAGTGGCTACACCTTC
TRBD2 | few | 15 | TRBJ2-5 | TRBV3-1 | CASSQVAGDRETQYF | TGTGCCAGCAGCCAAGTAGCGGGGGATCGAGAGACCCAGTACTTC
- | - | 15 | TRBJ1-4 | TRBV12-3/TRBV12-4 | CASSLLGTPGEKLFF | TGTGCCAGCAGTTTATTGGGGACCCCGGGTGAAAAACTGTTTTTT
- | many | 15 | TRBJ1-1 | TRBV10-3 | CAISEQAVGYTEAFF | TGTGCCATCAGTGAACAGGCGGTAGGGTACACTGAAGCTTTCTTT
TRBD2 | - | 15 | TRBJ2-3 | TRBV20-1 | CSARGSSGVTDTQYF | TGCAGTGCTAGAGGATCTAGCGGGGTTACAGATACGCAGTATTTT
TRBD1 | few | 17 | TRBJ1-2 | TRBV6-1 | CASSEARGQANNYGYTF | TGTGCCAGCAGTGAAGCCAGGGGACAGGCTAACAACTATGGCTACACCTTC
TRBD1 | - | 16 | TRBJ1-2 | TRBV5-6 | CASSLGPDRGGYGYTF | TGTGCCAGCAGCTTGGGGCCGGACAGGGGCGGCTATGGCTACACCTTC
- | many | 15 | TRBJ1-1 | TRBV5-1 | CASSSGTDINTEAFF | TGCGCCAGCAGCTCCGGGACGGATATAAACACTGAAGCTTTCTTT
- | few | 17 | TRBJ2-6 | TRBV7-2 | CASSKSPLFSGANVLTF | TGTGCCAGCAGCAAGAGTCCCCTATTCTCTGGGGCCAACGTCCTGACTTTC
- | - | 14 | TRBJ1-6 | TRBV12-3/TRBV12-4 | CASSPRGDQSPLHF | TGTGCCAGCAGCCCAAGGGGAGATCAGTCACCCCTCCACTTT
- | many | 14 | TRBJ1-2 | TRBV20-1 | CSARDDGGSYGYTF | TGCAGTGCTAGAGATGACGGGGGCAGCTATGGCTACACCTTC
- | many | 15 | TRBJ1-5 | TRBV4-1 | CASSLQGLWNQPQHF | TGCGCCAGCAGCCTTCAGGGGCTGTGGAATCAGCCCCAGCATTTT
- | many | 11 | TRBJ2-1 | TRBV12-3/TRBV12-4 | CASSSPVEQFF | TGTGCCAGCAGTTCCCCCGTCGAGCAGTTCTTC
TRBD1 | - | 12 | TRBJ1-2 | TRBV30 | CAWTRTGVGYTF | TGTGCCTGGACCCGGACAGGGGTTGGCTACACCTTC
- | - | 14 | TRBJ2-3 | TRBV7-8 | CASSLALRSGTQYF | TGTGCCAGCAGCTTAGCGCTACGGTCGGGTACGCAGTATTTT
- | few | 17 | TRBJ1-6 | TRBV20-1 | CSASRSVSSSYNSPLHF | TGCAGTGCGAGCAGGAGCGTTTCGAGCTCCTATAATTCACCCCTCCACTTT
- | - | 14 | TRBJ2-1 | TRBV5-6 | CASRMMDSPPEQFF | TGTGCCAGCAGAATGATGGACAGCCCACCGGAGCAGTTCTTC
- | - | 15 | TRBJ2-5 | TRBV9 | CASSVEGFGPETQYF | TGTGCCAGCAGCGTAGAGGGGTTTGGTCCGGAGACCCAGTACTTC
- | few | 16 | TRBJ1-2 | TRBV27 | CASSYSIFRGHYGYTF | TGTGCCAGCAGTTATAGTATATTCAGGGGCCACTATGGCTACACCTTC
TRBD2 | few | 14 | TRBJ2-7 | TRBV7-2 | CASSSSGGPYEQYF | TGTGCCAGCAGCTCTAGCGGGGGCCCCTACGAGCAGTACTTC
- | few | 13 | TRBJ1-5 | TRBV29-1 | CSVRQDRRQPQHF | TGCAGCGTGCGACAGGATCGTCGACAGCCCCAGCATTTT
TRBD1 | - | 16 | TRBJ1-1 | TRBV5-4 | CASSLGTGGRNTEAFF | TGTGCCAGCAGCTTGGGGACAGGGGGTCGAAACACTGAAGCTTTCTTT
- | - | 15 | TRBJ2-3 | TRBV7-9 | CASSPGTSSTDTQYF | TGTGCCAGCAGCCCCGGGACTTCTAGCACAGATACGCAGTATTTT
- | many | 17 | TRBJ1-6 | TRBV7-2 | CASSLSKGESYNSPLHF | TGTGCCAGCAGCCTCTCCAAGGGGGAATCCTATAATTCACCCCTCCACTTT
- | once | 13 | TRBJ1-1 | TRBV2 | CASRGGQNTEAFF | TGTGCCAGCAGGGGAGGACAGAACACTGAAGCTTTCTTT
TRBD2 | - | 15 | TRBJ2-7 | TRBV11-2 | CASSYAGTSSYEQYF | TGTGCCAGCAGCTATGCCGGGACTAGCAGCTACGAGCAGTACTTC
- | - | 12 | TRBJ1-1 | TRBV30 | CARDRTNTEAFF | TGTGCCAGAGACAGAACTAACACTGAAGCTTTCTTT
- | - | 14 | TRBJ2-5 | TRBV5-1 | CASSHPGTKETQYF | TGCGCCAGCAGTCATCCCGGTACGAAAGAGACCCAGTACTTC
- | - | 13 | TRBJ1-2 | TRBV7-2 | CASSWRTVNGYTF | TGTGCCAGCAGCTGGAGGACAGTAAATGGCTACACCTTC
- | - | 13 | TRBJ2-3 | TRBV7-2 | CASSGRFADTQYF | TGTGCCAGCAGCGGCCGGTTTGCAGATACGCAGTATTTT
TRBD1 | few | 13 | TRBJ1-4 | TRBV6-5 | CASYRGPYEKLFF | TGTGCCAGCTACAGGGGGCCATATGAAAAACTGTTTTTT
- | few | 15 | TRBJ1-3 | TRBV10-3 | CAISDPGGAGNTIYF | TGTGCCATCAGTGACCCCGGGGGGGCTGGAAACACCATATATTTT
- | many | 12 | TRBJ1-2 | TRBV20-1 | CSAGGPRYGYTF | TGCAGTGCAGGAGGACCGCGCTATGGCTACACCTTC
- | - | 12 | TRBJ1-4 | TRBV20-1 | CSARGPAEKLFF | TGCAGTGCTAGAGGGCCGGCCGAAAAACTGTTTTTT
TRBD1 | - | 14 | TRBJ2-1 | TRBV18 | CASSSGQGANEQFF | TGTGCCAGCTCATCCGGACAGGGGGCGAATGAGCAGTTCTTC
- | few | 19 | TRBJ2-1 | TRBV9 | CASSAAGGAAGSKYNEQFF | TGTGCCAGCAGCGCCGCAGGGGGTGCGGCGGGGAGTAAATACAATGAGCAGTTCTTC
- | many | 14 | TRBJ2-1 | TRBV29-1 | CSVESKGLVDEQFF | TGCAGCGTTGAGTCGAAGGGGTTGGTCGATGAGCAGTTCTTC
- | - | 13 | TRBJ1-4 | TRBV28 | CASRGHFNEKLFF | TGTGCCAGCAGAGGGCACTTTAATGAAAAACTGTTTTTT
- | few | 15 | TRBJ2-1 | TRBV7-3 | CASSLFGGASNEQFF | TGTGCCAGCAGCTTATTCGGGGGCGCGTCCAATGAGCAGTTCTTC
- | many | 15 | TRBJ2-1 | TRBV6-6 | CASSYSKGSYNEQFF | TGTGCCAGCAGTTACTCTAAGGGCTCCTACAATGAGCAGTTCTTC
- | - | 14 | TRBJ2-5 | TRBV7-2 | CASSENPEVETQYF | TGTGCCAGCAGCGAAAACCCGGAAGTGGAGACCCAGTACTTC
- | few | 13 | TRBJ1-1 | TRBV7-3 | CASSLTLGTEAFF | TGTGCCAGCAGCTTAACCCTCGGCACTGAAGCTTTCTTT
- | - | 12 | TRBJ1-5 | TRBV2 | CASSEEGQPQHF | TGTGCCAGCAGTGAAGAAGGTCAGCCCCAGCATTTT
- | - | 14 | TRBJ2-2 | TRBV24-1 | CATSEGQPTGELFF | TGTGCCACCAGTGAGGGTCAGCCCACCGGGGAGCTGTTTTTT
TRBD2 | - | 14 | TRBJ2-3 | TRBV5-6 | CASSYGLAPDTQYF | TGTGCCAGCAGCTATGGACTAGCCCCAGATACGCAGTATTTT
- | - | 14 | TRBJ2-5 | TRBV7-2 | CASSLAKNQETQYF | TGTGCCAGCAGCTTAGCCAAAAATCAAGAGACCCAGTACTTC
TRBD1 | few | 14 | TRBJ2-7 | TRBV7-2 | CASSLDRGVSEQYF | TGTGCCAGCAGCCTTGACAGGGGAGTCTCCGAGCAGTACTTC
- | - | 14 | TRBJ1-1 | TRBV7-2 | CASSLTPANTEAFF | TGTGCCAGCAGCTTAACACCCGCGAACACTGAAGCTTTCTTT
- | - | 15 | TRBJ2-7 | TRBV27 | CASSSTATGTNEQYF | TGTGCCAGCAGCTCGACCGCAACAGGGACCAACGAGCAGTACTTC
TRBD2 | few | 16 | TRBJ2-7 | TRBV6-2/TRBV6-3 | CASSRLQRGFDNEQYF | TGTGCCAGCAGCCGCCTGCAGCGGGGATTTGATAACGAGCAGTACTTC
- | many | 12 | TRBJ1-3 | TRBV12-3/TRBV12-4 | CASSLRKGAIYF | TGTGCCAGCAGTTTAAGGAAGGGGGCCATATATTTT
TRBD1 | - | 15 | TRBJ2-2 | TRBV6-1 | CASRTGTGFTGELFF | TGTGCCAGCAGGACCGGGACAGGGTTCACCGGGGAGCTGTTTTTT
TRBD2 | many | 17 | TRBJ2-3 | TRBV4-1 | CASSPNPTQPGGDTQYF | TGCGCCAGCAGCCCCAATCCAACACAACCGGGGGGAGATACGCAGTATTTT
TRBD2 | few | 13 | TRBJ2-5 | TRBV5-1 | CASSSGGAATQYF | TGCGCCAGCAGCTCCGGGGGGGCCGCGACCCAGTACTTC